This TCR beta chain was identified in a study of blood T cell repertoires in COVID-19 (dated by TCRdb to between 2020 and 2021). About the study as a whole: Samples from collaborators originated in the United States, Italy and Spain and spanned both the acute and convalescent phases of COVID-19. Subjects who had been exposed to COVID-19, were actively infected with it, or had recovered from it provided the deeply sampled blood TCRbeta repertoires that made up the dataset. Where available, HLA class I and class II types were taken from metadata supplied by the sample provider and were not determined by assay-based typing. Samples came from the ongoing ImmuneRACE study (first 160 participants) plus 1,254 subjects from 6 global collaborators. A de-identified subject ID, COVID-19 status, age in years and sex were almost always included in the sample metadata. The repertoires were released in a freely available public database intended as a resource for research on the immune response to SARS-CoV-2. The prospective study material was composed of cDNA or gDNA derived from T cells, B-cell-depleted T cells, or PBMCs. General study outcomes and caveats: Clinical and demographic metadata were provided uncurated, with the amount varying by source and participant.

The immunoSEQ Assay, a bias-controlled multiplex PCR, was used to amplify TCRbeta CDR3 regions from genomic DNA. Per the authors' processing: Within the assay, amplification of reference gene primers was used to estimate how many nucleated cells each sample contained. To quantify the absolute abundance of each unique TCRbeta CDR3 rearrangement, sequence reads were collapsed and filtered. For each sample, productive Simpson clonality was calculated as the square root of Simpson's diversity index across productive rearrangements. TCRdb limited this immuneACCESS table to in-frame rearrangements with V and J called. A share of clones is missing; checked studies link under half to unresolved V genes, and the rest is unexplained. That table furnishes V, J and clone size, whereas the DNA furnished D and trimming. This sample comprises 150,000 to 200,000 clones, 65% to 85% of them detected only once. Of the sample, 17% falls within the top ten clones.

From its cysteine to its phenylalanine, the CDR3 spans 15 amino acids. Here the CDR3 DNA is all that survives: 45 bases in frame from base 1. V is cut by 2 bases and J by 5 bases, and the space between the germline ends is 10 bases. CDR1 and CDR2, per the germline V gene, are MDHEN and SYDVKM. Each collaborating institution followed its own protocols to collect whole blood in K2EDTA tubes. For TCRbeta analysis, collaborators shipped samples in one of three forms: frozen whole blood, isolated PBMCs, or DNA extracted from either of those sample types. This clone has a count of ten or more. No cognate antigen has been identified for it. The sample holds no much larger clone one base away, and base qualities are not on file.

Sequenced material: peripheral blood. The rearrangement combines TRBV28 with TRBJ2-6; TRBD1 could be the D gene, as 5 bases match. This receptor was identified in a man in his fifties or sixties with active or convalescent COVID-19. The DNA sequence is TGTGCCAGCAGTTTAAATGCAGGGAGGGCCAACGTCCTGACTTTC. It codes for CASSLNAGRANVLTF.